This T cell receptor (beta chain) derives from a study of vaccination and CD4 T cells after COVID-19. Study summary: Samples taken post-COVID came a median roughly 100 days after diagnosis, ranging from 35 to 161. Overlapping spike peptides of SARS-CoV-2, HCoV-NL63, HCoV-OC43 and HCoV-229E were used, and cells were stimulated with them.

Treatment described: roughly 11-day PBMC culture with coronavirus spike peptide pools or control peptides (ViraFEST assay). Dates of PCR positivity, March to December 2020, preceded the US Alpha, Beta and Delta variants. The V end lost 2 bases, the J end lost 1 base, and 10 bases lay between the germline ends. Germline CDR1 is SGHTA and CDR2 is FQGNSA. This CDR3 region has 15 residues. Turning to this clonotype: The antigen is not known.

Oncomine TCR Beta short-read sequencing was applied to DNA from cultured CD4+ T cells. TCRdb processed the PCR reads anew with MiXCR; each CDR3 protein has one entry. The sample gives 8,500 to 11,000 distinct CDR3 sequences, roughly three fifths of which show up once; under 35% is in the top ten. The sample was CD4+ T cells from blood, cultured in vitro. The TCR was taken from a human donor who had recovered from COVID-19. The rearrangement links TRBV7-2 to TRBJ2-3; D possibly corresponds to TRBD1 (5 bases). DNA for the CDR3: TGTGCCAGCAGCTTATCCAGGGAAGGCACAGATACGCAGTATTTT. Protein product: CASSLSREGTDTQYF.